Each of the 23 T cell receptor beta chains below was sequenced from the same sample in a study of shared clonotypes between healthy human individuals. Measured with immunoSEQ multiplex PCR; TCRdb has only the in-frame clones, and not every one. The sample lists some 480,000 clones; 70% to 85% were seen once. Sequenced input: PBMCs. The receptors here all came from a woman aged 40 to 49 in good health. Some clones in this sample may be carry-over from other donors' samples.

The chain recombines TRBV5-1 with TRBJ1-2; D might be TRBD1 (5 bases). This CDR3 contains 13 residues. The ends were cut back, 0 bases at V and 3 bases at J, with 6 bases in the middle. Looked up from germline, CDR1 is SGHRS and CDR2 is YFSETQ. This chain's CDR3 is CASSLARDYGYTF. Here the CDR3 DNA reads TGCGCCAGCAGCTTGGCCAGGGACTATGGCTACACCTTC.

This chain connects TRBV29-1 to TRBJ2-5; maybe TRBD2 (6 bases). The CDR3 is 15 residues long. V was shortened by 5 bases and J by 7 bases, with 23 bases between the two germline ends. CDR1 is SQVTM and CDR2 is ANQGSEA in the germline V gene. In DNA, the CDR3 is TGCAGCGTTTCCACTGCAGCAGGACCAGCGGGGACCCAGTACTTC. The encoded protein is CSVSTAAGPAGTQYF.

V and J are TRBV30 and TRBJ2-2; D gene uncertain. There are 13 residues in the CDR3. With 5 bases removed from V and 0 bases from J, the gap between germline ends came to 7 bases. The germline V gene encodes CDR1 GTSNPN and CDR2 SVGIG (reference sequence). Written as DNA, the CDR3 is TGTGCCTGGTGTGGGGCGAACACCGGGGAGCTGTTTTTT. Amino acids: CAWCGANTGELFF. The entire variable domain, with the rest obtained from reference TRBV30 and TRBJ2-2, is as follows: SQTIHQWPATLVQPVGSPLSLECTVEGTSNPNLYWYRQAAGRGLQLLFYSVGIGQISSEVPQNLSASRPQDRQFILSSKKLLLSDSGFYLCAWCGANTGELFFGEGSRLTVL.

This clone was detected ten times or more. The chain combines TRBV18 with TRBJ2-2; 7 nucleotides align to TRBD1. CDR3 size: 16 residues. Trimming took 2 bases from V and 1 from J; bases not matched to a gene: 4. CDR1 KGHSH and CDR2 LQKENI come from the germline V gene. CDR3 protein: CASSPYGTENTGELFF. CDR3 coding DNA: TGTGCCAGCTCACCATACGGGACAGAGAACACCGGGGAGCTGTTTTTT. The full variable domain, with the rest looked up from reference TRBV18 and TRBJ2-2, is NAGVMQNPRHLVRRRGQEARLRCSPMKGHSHVYWYRQLPEEGLKFMVYLQKENIIDESGMPKERFSAEFPKEGPSILRIQQVVRGDSAAYFCASSPYGTENTGELFFGEGSRLTVL.

CDR3 in amino acids: CASSGGRSSYEQYF. The CDR3 DNA sequence: TGTGCCAGTAGTGGAGGGCGTAGCTCCTACGAGCAGTACTTC. V is TRBV19 and J is TRBJ2-7; D is possibly TRBD2 (6 bases). The germline V and J ends were trimmed by 5 bases and 0 bases, with 11 bases remaining between them. In germline, CDR1 is LNHDA, CDR2 SQIVND (reference sequence). CDR3 length equals 14 residues.

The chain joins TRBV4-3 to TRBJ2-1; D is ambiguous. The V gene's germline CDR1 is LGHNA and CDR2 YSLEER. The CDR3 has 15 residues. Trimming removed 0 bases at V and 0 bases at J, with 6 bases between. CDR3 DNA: TGCGCCAGCAGCCAAGATCAGAGCTCCTACAATGAGCAGTTCTTC. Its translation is CASSQDQSSYNEQFF.

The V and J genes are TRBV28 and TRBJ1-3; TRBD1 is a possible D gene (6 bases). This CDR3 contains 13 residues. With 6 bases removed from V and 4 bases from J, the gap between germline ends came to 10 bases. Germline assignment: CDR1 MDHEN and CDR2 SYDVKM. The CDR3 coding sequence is TGTGCCAGCAGGTTTACAGGGGGAAACACCATATATTTT. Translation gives CASRFTGGNTIYF.

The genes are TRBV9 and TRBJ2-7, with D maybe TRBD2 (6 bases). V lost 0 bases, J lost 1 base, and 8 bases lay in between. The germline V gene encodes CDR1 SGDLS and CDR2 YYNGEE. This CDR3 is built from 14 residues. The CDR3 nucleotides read TGTGCCAGCAGCGTAGGGACTAATTCCTACGAGCAGTACTTC. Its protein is CASSVGTNSYEQYF.

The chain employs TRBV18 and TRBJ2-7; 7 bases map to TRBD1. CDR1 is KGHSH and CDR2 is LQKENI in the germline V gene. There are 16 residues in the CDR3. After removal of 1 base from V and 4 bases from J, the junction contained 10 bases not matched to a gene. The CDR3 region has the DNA TGTGCCAGCTCACCACGCCCGAGACAGGGTTTTTACGAGCAGTACTTC. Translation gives CASSPRPRQGFYEQYF.

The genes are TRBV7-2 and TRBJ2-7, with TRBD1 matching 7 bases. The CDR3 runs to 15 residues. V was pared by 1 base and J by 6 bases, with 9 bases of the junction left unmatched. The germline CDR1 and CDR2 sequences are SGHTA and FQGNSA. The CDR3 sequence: CASSLVPVTGVEQYF. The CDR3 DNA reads TGTGCCAGCAGCTTAGTCCCGGTTACAGGGGTCGAGCAGTACTTC.

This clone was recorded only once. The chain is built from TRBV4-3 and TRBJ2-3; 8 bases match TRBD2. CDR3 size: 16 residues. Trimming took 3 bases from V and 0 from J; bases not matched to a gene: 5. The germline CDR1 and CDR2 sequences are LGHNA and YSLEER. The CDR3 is CASSQTSGRSTDTQYF. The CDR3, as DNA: TGCGCCAGCAGCCAGACGAGCGGGAGAAGCACAGATACGCAGTATTTT.

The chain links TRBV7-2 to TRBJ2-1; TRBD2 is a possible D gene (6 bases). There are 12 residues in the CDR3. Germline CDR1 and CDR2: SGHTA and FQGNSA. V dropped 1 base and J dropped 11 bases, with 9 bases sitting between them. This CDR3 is CASSLDLAQQFF. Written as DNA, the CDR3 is TGTGCCAGCAGCTTAGATCTAGCGCAGCAGTTCTTC.

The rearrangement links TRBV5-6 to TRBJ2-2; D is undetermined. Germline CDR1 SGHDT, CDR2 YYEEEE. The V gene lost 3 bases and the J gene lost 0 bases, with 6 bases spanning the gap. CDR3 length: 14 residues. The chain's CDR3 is CASSSAANTGELFF. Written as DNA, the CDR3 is TGTGCCAGCAGCTCCGCCGCGAACACCGGGGAGCTGTTTTTT.

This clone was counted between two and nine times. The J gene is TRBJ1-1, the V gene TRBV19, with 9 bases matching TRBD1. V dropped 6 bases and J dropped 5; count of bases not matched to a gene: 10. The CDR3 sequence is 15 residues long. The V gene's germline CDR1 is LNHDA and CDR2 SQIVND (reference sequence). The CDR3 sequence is CASRERRTGDTEAFF. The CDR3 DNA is TGTGCCAGTAGGGAAAGGCGGACAGGGGATACTGAAGCTTTCTTT.

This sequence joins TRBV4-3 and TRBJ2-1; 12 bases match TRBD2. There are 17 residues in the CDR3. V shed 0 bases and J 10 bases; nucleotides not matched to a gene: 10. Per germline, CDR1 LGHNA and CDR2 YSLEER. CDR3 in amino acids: CASSQDRTSGTFREQFF. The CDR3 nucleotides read TGCGCCAGCAGCCAAGATCGGACTAGCGGGACTTTCCGGGAGCAGTTCTTC.

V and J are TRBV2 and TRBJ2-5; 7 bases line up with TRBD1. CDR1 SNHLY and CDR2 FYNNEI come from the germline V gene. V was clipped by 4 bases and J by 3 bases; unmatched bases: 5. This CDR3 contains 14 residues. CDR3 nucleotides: TGTGCCAGCAGTGCCTCGACAGGGAAAGAGACCCAGTACTTC. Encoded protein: CASSASTGKETQYF.

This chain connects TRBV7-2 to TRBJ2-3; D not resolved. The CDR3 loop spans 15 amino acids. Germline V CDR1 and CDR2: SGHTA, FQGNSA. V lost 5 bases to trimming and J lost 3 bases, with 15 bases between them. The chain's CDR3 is CASSLLLVGTDTQYF. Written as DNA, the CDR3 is TGTGCCAGCAGCCTGTTACTGGTGGGGACAGATACGCAGTATTTT.

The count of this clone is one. CDR3 bases: TGTGCCAGCAGCGTTCCAGAGAACACCGGGGAGCTGTTTTTT. This translates into CASSVPENTGELFF. This chain uses TRBV9 with TRBJ2-2, with D unresolved. The length of the CDR3 is 14 residues. Germline CDR1 is SGDLS and CDR2 is YYNGEE. The germline V and J ends were trimmed by 2 bases and 1 base, with 6 bases remaining between them.

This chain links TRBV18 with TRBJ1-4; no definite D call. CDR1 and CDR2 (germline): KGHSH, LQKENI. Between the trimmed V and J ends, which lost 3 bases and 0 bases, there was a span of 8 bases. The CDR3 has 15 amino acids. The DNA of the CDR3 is TGTGCCAGCTCACCCCGCCGCGCAACTAATGAAAAACTGTTTTTT. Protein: CASSPRRATNEKLFF.

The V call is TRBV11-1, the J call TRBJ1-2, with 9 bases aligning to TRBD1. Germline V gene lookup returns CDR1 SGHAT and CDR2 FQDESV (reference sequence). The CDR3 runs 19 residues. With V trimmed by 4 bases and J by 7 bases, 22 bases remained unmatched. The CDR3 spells CASSSSDRGISMVSCGYTF. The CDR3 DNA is TGTGCCAGCAGCTCCTCGGACAGGGGAATTTCTATGGTGAGTTGTGGCTACACCTTC.

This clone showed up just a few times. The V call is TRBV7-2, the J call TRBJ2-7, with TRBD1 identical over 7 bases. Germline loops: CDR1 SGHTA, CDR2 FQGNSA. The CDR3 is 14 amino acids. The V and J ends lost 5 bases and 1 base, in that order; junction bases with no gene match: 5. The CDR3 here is CASSAIRGSYEQYF. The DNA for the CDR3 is TGTGCCAGCAGCGCGATCAGGGGGTCCTACGAGCAGTACTTC.

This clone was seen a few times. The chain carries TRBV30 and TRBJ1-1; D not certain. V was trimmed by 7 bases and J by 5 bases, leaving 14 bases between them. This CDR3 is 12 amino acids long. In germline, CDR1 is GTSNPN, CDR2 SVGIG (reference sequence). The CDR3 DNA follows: TGTGCCTACTACACCCGCAGGACTGAAGCTTTCTTT. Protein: CAYYTRRTEAFF.

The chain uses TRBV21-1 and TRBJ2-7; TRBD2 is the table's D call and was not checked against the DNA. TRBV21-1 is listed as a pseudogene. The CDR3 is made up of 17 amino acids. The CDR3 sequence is CASSKTHGGILSYEQYF. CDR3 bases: TGTGCCAGCAGCAAAACCCACGGAGGCATCCTCTCCTACGAGCAGTACTTC.